This entry lists 29 T cell receptor beta chains sequenced from one sample in a study of blood T cell repertoires in COVID-19. Clones were sequenced by immunoSEQ multiplex PCR, and TCRdb holds only the in-frame ones, with some missing. Of roughly 120,000 clones in the sample, more than 75% are singletons; the top ten hold approximately 7.9%. The material sequenced was peripheral blood. The receptors shown here come from a man aged 70 or older with acute or convalescent COVID-19.

The V and J genes are TRBV18 and TRBJ2-3, with a possible D match to TRBD1 (5 bases). The germline V gene has CDR1 KGHSH and CDR2 LQKENI. CDR3 length: 15 residues. Trimming took off 4 bases at V and 1 base at J, with 12 bases between the two ends. The chain's CDR3 is CASSLLQVGTDTQYF. The CDR3 region has the DNA TGTGCCAGCTCACTGTTACAGGTTGGCACAGATACGCAGTATTTT.

This chain links TRBV10-3 with TRBJ1-4; D possibly corresponds to TRBD1 (6 bases). Between the trimmed V and J ends, which lost 8 bases and 4 bases, there was a span of 14 bases. Germline CDR1 is ENHRY and CDR2 is SYGVKD. CDR3 size: 14 residues. The CDR3 sequence is CAIASGRGNEKLFF. CDR3 coding DNA: TGTGCCATCGCTTCCGGCAGGGGTAATGAAAAACTGTTTTTT.

The V call is TRBV19, the J call TRBJ1-2, with D tentatively TRBD1 (6 bases). The CDR3 runs 14 residues. Germline V gives CDR1 LNHDA, CDR2 SQIVND (reference sequence). Trimming stripped 1 base from V and 5 bases from J, with 11 bases between. This CDR3 reads CASSIGTGTYGYTF. The CDR3 DNA is TGTGCCAGTAGTATAGGAACAGGGACGTATGGCTACACCTTC.

The V gene is TRBV11-2, the J gene TRBJ2-2, with 13 bases aligning to TRBD2. The CDR3 consists of 17 residues. The germline gives CDR1 SGHAT, CDR2 FQNNGV. V gave up 5 bases and J gave up 5 bases; unmatched junction bases: 8. This CDR3 reads CASSPRTSGSFTGELFF. The CDR3 bases are TGTGCCAGCAGCCCCCGGACTAGCGGGAGTTTTACCGGGGAGCTGTTTTTT.

V and J are TRBV10-3 and TRBJ2-1, with 7 bases identical to TRBD2. Trimming removed 2 bases from V and 7 bases from J; junction bases left unmatched: 11. Germline V gene data show CDR1 as ENHRY and CDR2 as SYGVKD. CDR3 length: 16 residues. The CDR3 DNA follows: TGTGCCATCAGTGAGCAAAAGGGAGATAGCGGGAATGAGCAGTTCTTC. Its translation: CAISEQKGDSGNEQFF.

This clone came up once. V usage is TRBV2 and J usage is TRBJ1-1; TRBD1 matches at 10 bases. Trimming at V came to 11 bases and at J to 5 bases, leaving 8 bases not matched to a gene. The length of the CDR3 is 13 residues. CDR1 and CDR2 from the germline V gene are SNHLY and FYNNEI. The CDR3 DNA is TGTGCCGGACAAGACAGGGGGCAAACTGAAGCTTTCTTT. Translation gives CAGQDRGQTEAFF.

The genes are TRBV5-1 and TRBJ1-1; no firm D call. Germline V CDR1 and CDR2: SGHRS, YFSETQ. The V end lost 4 bases, the J end lost 1 base, and 8 bases lay between the germline ends. This CDR3 is built from 13 residues. The CDR3 coding sequence is TGCGCCAGCAGCAAAAACAAGAACACTGAAGCTTTCTTT. Translating gives CASSKNKNTEAFF. Full variable domain (outside the CDR3, taken from reference TRBV5-1 and TRBJ1-1): KAGVTQTPRYLIKTRGQQVTLSCSPISGHRSVSWYQQTPGQGLQFLFEYFSETQRNKGNFPGRFSGRQFSNSRSEMNVSTLELGDSALYLCASSKNKNTEAFFGQGTRLTVV.

This clone turned up a few times. The rearrangement uses TRBV6-5 and TRBJ2-2; 10 bases fit TRBD2. Germline loops: CDR1 MNHEY, CDR2 SVGAGI. CDR3 length: 15 amino acids. The trim removed 6 bases at V and 0 bases at J, leaving 1 base unmatched. CDR3 nucleotides: TGTGCCAGCAGAGGACTAGCGGCGAACACCGGGGAGCTGTTTTTT. As protein: CASRGLAANTGELFF.

The V and J genes are TRBV5-1 and TRBJ2-7; TRBD1 matches 7 bases. The trim removed 1 base at V and 5 bases at J, leaving 9 bases unmatched. There are 15 residues in the CDR3. The germline V gene has CDR1 SGHRS and CDR2 YFSETQ. CDR3 sequence: CASSLSGQVVHEQYF. CDR3 in DNA: TGCGCCAGCAGCTTGAGTGGACAGGTAGTTCACGAGCAGTACTTC. Supplemented by reference TRBV5-1 and TRBJ2-7, the full variable domain reads KAGVTQTPRYLIKTRGQQVTLSCSPISGHRSVSWYQQTPGQGLQFLFEYFSETQRNKGNFPGRFSGRQFSNSRSEMNVSTLELGDSALYLCASSLSGQVVHEQYFGPGTRLTVT.

The J gene is TRBJ1-1, the V gene TRBV9; the D is unclear. The germline CDR1 and CDR2 sequences are SGDLS and YYNGEE. Trimming pared 0 bases from V and 4 bases from J, leaving 10 bases between. The CDR3 is made up of 14 amino acids. DNA for the CDR3: TGTGCCAGCAGCGTAGATTGGGGAGCCACTGAAGCTTTCTTT. Its translation: CASSVDWGATEAFF. Drawing the rest from reference TRBV9 and TRBJ1-1, the complete variable domain is DSGVTQTPKHLITATGQRVTLRCSPRSGDLSVYWYQQSLDQGLQFLIQYYNGEERAKGNILERFSAQQFPDLHSELNLSSLELGDSALYFCASSVDWGATEAFFGQGTRLTVV.

This chain connects TRBV10-3 to TRBJ2-1; 9 positions match TRBD2. Germline CDR1 is ENHRY and CDR2 is SYGVKD. After removal of 6 bases from V and 8 bases from J, the junction contained 5 bases not matched to a gene. This CDR3 has 13 residues. CDR3 residues: CAIRGTSRDEQFF. The CDR3 bases are TGTGCCATCAGGGGGACTAGCCGCGATGAGCAGTTCTTC.

The chain is built from TRBV28 and TRBJ1-5; D is unresolved. This CDR3 is built from 16 residues. Germline CDR1 MDHEN, CDR2 SYDVKM. V was cut by 3 bases and J by 2 bases, with 14 bases left in between. CDR3 in amino acids: CASSFEGVLGNQPQHF. The DNA of the CDR3 is TGTGCCAGCAGTTTCGAGGGAGTTTTGGGCAATCAGCCCCAGCATTTT.

This chain links TRBV24-1 with TRBJ1-5; maybe TRBD1 (6 bases). The germline V gene has CDR1 KGHDR and CDR2 SFDVKD. The V and J ends lost 4 bases and 7 bases respectively, with 19 bases between them. This CDR3 is built from 16 residues. The CDR3 DNA sequence: TGTGCCACCAGTGACCCGGGGCAGGGAAGGGGGCAGCCCCAGCATTTT. As protein: CATSDPGQGRGQPQHF.

The chain uses TRBV19 and TRBJ2-3; no clear D gene. V lost 5 bases, J lost 3 bases, and 9 bases lay in between. This CDR3 is built from 13 residues. Germline CDR1 reads LNHDA; CDR2 reads SQIVND (reference sequence). The CDR3 spells CASSQAGTDTQYF. DNA of the CDR3: TGTGCCAGTAGTCAAGCCGGTACAGATACGCAGTATTTT.

The chain recombines TRBV28 with TRBJ2-5; maybe TRBD2 (5 bases). CDR3 length: 16 amino acids. CDR1 is MDHEN, CDR2 SYDVKM, per germline. The germline V and J ends were trimmed by 4 bases and 2 bases, with 17 bases remaining between them. This chain's CDR3 is CASSSPTRGSQETQYF. The CDR3 nucleotides read TGTGCCAGCAGTTCGCCCACCCGGGGTTCGCAAGAGACCCAGTACTTC.

This clone turned up a few times. One end of the junction fails to match germline, which may point to a read error. V is TRBV7-2 and J is TRBJ2-7; 13 bases match TRBD2. The CDR3 covers 13 residues. Germline CDR1 SGHTA, CDR2 FQGNSA. In nucleotides, the CDR3 is TGTGCCAGCAGCTTAGCGGAGGGACTAGCGGGGCGCTTC. It is translated as CASSLAEGLAGRF.

The chain links TRBV2 to TRBJ1-4; 10 positions agree with TRBD1. The V segment lost 4 bases and the J segment 1 base; nucleotides outside the gene matches: 12. From germline, CDR1 is SNHLY and CDR2 FYNNEI. This CDR3 region has 19 residues. Written as DNA, the CDR3 is TGTGCCAGCAGTGTCCCCGGGACAGGGGTTTCAAAAACTAATGAAAAACTGTTTTTT. Its translation is CASSVPGTGVSKTNEKLFF. Looking up the rest from reference TRBV2 and TRBJ1-4 gives the full variable domain: EPEVTQTPSHQVTQMGQEVILRCVPISNHLYFYWYRQILGQKVEFLVSFYNNEISEKSEIFDDQFSVERPDGSNFTLKIRSTKLEDSAMYFCASSVPGTGVSKTNEKLFFGSGTQLSVL.

This chain uses TRBV6-5 with TRBJ2-6; a weak D match, TRBD2 (5 bases). V dropped 7 bases and J dropped 2 bases, with 12 bases sitting between them. The CDR3 is 15 amino acids. The germline CDR1 and CDR2 sequences are MNHEY and SVGAGI. The chain's CDR3 is CASTSTGTGANVLTF. CDR3 DNA: TGTGCCAGCACCTCGACGGGGACTGGGGCCAACGTCCTGACTTTC.

This clone was counted only a few times. V is TRBV28 and J is TRBJ1-6; 7 bases match TRBD1. V dropped 6 bases and J dropped 10; count of bases not matched to a gene: 15. CDR1 MDHEN and CDR2 SYDVKM come from the germline V gene. This CDR3 comprises 16 residues. CDR3: CASSQTLTGVGSPLHF. CDR3 bases: TGTGCCAGCAGCCAGACACTAACAGGGGTTGGGTCACCCCTCCACTTT.

The chain employs TRBV29-1 and TRBJ1-1; 7 nucleotides agree with TRBD1. V shed 7 bases, J shed 5 bases, and the junction held 7 bases outside the gene matches. Per the germline V gene, CDR1 is SQVTM and CDR2 is ANQGSEA. This CDR3 is built from 12 residues. Here the CDR3 reads CSADRVGTEAFF. The CDR3 region has the DNA TGCAGCGCCGACAGGGTGGGAACTGAAGCTTTCTTT.

J is TRBJ1-3 and V is TRBV10-1; TRBD1 might be the D (6 bases). The germline gives CDR1 WNHNN, CDR2 SYGVQD (reference sequence). The CDR3 is 16 amino acids. V lost 4 bases to trimming and J lost 2 bases, with 15 bases between them. The DNA for the CDR3 is TGCGCCAGCAGTGGCGGACGGGACAAGGCTGGAAACACCATATATTTT. Residues: CASSGGRDKAGNTIYF.

CDR3: CASSPRGYNSPLHF. For the CDR3, the DNA is TGTGCCAGCAGCCCCCGGGGCTATAATTCACCCCTCCACTTT. This sequence joins TRBV7-9 and TRBJ1-6; no firm D call. V lost 5 bases and J 3 bases, leaving 8 bases between the germline ends. CDR3 length: 14 residues. Germline V gene lookup returns CDR1 SEHNR and CDR2 FQNEAQ (reference sequence).

This chain links TRBV5-1 with TRBJ2-3, with 12 nucleotides matching TRBD2. This CDR3 has 18 amino acids. The ends lost 0 bases at V and 6 bases at J; junction bases unmatched: 11. The germline CDR1 and CDR2 sequences are SGHRS and YFSETQ. CDR3: CASSLVSTSGSSQDTQYF. Written as DNA, the CDR3 is TGCGCCAGCAGCTTGGTATCGACTAGCGGGAGCTCCCAGGATACGCAGTATTTT.

The chain is built from TRBV19 and TRBJ1-1; a possible D gene is TRBD1 (6 bases). The CDR3 is made up of 16 amino acids. With 2 bases removed from V and 11 bases from J, the gap between germline ends came to 24 bases. Germline V gene sequence: CDR1 LNHDA, CDR2 SQIVND (reference sequence). In DNA, the CDR3 is TGTGCCAGTAGTATACAGACTCAGGGGTTGGCCTTGGTTGCTTTCTTT. Its translation: CASSIQTQGLALVAFF.

This chain uses TRBV7-9 with TRBJ1-6; maybe TRBD1 (5 bases). From germline, CDR1 is SEHNR and CDR2 FQNEAQ (reference sequence). CDR3 size: 14 residues. V lost 3 bases to trimming and J lost 10 bases, with 13 bases between them. In nucleotides, the CDR3 is TGTGCCAGCAGCTTTCGGCAGGGAGGCTCACCCCTCCACTTT. This codes for CASSFRQGGSPLHF.

The chain joins TRBV7-8 to TRBJ2-7, with 7 bases aligning to TRBD1. V was clipped by 8 bases and J by 6 bases; unmatched bases: 10. This CDR3 has 13 amino acids. Germline V gene data show CDR1 as SGHVS and CDR2 as FQNEAQ. This CDR3 reads CASGRDRVAEQYF. Here the CDR3 DNA reads TGTGCCAGCGGAAGAGACAGGGTGGCCGAGCAGTACTTC. Combining the CDR3 with reference TRBV7-8 and TRBJ2-7 gives the whole variable domain GAGVSQSPRYKVAKRGQDVALRCDPISGHVSLFWYQQALGQGPEFLTYFQNEAQLDKSGLPSDRFFAERPEGSVSTLKIQRTQQEDSAVYLCASGRDRVAEQYFGPGTRLTVT.

This chain links TRBV24-1 with TRBJ2-1, with a weak D call TRBD2 (6 bases). The CDR3 is 18 amino acids. V was shortened by 1 base and J by 2 bases, with 17 bases between the two germline ends. The germline V gene encodes CDR1 KGHDR and CDR2 SFDVKD. CDR3 amino acids: CATSDFVGGTGAYNEQFF. The CDR3, as DNA: TGTGCCACCAGTGATTTTGTGGGGGGTACGGGGGCCTACAATGAGCAGTTCTTC.

The chain uses TRBV3-1 (or the pseudogene TRBV3-2) and TRBJ1-6, with TRBD1 identical over 7 bases. Germline V gives CDR1 LGHDT, CDR2 YNNKEL (reference sequence). V shed 0 bases and J 13 bases; nucleotides not matched to a gene: 9. There are 15 residues in the CDR3. CDR3 sequence reads: CASSQDVGGVGPLHF. CDR3 coding DNA: TGTGCCAGCAGCCAAGATGTAGGGGGCGTTGGCCCCCTCCACTTT.

This clone was detected only once. The chain links TRBV11-2 to TRBJ2-7, with D hard to call. V shed 7 bases and J shed 3 bases, with 10 bases lying between them. Germline CDR1 reads SGHAT; CDR2 reads FQNNGV. The CDR3 contains 12 residues. CDR3 sequence: CASTFHVYEQYF. Here the CDR3 DNA reads TGTGCCAGCACCTTTCATGTCTACGAGCAGTACTTC. Based on the CDR3 plus reference TRBV11-2 and TRBJ2-7, the full variable domain is EAGVAQSPRYKIIEKRQSVAFWCNPISGHATLYWYQQILGQGPKLLIQFQNNGVVDDSQLPKDRFSAERLKGVDSTLKIQPAKLEDSAVYLCASTFHVYEQYFGPGTRLTVT.